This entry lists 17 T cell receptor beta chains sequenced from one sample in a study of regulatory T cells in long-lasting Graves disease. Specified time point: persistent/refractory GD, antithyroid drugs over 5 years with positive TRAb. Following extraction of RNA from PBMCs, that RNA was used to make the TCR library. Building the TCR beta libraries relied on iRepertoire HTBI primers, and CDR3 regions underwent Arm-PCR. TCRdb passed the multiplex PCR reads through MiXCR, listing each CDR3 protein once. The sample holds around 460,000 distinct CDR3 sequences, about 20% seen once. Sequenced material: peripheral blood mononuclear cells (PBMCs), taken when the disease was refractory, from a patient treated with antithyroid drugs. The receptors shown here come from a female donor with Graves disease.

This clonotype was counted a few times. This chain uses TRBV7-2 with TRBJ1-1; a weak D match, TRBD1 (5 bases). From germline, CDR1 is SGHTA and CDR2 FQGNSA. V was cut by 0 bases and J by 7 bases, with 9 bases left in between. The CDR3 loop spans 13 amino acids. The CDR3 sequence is CASSLAWRGEAFF. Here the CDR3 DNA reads TGTGCCAGCAGCTTAGCGTGGAGGGGTGAAGCTTTCTTT.

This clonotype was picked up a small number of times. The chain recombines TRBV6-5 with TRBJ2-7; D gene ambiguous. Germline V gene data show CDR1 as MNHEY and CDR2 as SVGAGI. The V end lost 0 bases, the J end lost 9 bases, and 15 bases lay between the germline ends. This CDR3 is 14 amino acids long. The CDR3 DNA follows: TGTGCCAGCAGTTACTCGATGAGGATCACAGCGCAGTACTTC. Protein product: CASSYSMRITAQYF.

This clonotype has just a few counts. CDR3 protein: CASSLEGLGEQYF. CDR3 bases: TGTGCCAGCAGCTTAGAGGGCCTTGGGGAGCAGTACTTC. This chain uses TRBV7-2 with TRBJ2-7; no firm D call. Trimming shortened V by 1 base and J by 7 bases, and 11 bases separated the two germline ends. Germline-derived CDR1 and CDR2 are SGHTA and FQGNSA. CDR3 length equals 13 residues.

The CDR3 DNA sequence: TGTGCCAGCTCACCGGGACTGGGCAATGAAAAACTGTTTTTT. Translation gives CASSPGLGNEKLFF. The rearrangement uses TRBV18 and TRBJ1-4; D may be TRBD1 (5 bases). There are 14 residues in the CDR3. Germline CDR1 and CDR2: KGHSH and LQKENI. Between the trimmed V and J ends, which lost 3 bases and 5 bases, there was a span of 10 bases.

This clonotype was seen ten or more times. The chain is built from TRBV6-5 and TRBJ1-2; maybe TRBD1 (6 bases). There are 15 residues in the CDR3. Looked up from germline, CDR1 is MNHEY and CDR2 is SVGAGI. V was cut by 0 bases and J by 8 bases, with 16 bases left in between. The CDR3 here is CASSYSSAGAQGYTF. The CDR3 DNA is TGTGCCAGCAGTTACTCGAGTGCAGGGGCGCAGGGCTACACCTTC.

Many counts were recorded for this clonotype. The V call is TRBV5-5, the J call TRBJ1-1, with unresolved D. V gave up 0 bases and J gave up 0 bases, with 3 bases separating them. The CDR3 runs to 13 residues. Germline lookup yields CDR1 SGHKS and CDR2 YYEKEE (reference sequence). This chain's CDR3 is CASSLVVNTEAFF. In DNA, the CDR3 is TGTGCCAGCAGCTTGGTTGTGAACACTGAAGCTTTCTTT.

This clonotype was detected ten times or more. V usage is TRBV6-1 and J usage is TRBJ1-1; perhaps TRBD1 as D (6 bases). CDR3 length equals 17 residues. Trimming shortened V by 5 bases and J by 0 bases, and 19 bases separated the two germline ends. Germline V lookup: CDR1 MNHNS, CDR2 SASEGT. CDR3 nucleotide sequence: TGTGCCAGCAGTCTACACACTGCAGGGGACATGAACACTGAAGCTTTCTTT. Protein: CASSLHTAGDMNTEAFF.

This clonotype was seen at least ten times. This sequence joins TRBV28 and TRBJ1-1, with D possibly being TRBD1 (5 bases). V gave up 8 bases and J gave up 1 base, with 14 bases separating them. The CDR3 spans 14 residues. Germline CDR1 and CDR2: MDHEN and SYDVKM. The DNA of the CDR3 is TGTGCCAGCGCAGCTTTGGGGGAGAACACTGAAGCTTTCTTT. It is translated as CASAALGENTEAFF.

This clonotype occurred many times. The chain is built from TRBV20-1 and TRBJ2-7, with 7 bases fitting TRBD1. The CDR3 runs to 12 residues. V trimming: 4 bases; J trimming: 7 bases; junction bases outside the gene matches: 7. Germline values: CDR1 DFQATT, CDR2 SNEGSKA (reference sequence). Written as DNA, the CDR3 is TGCAGTGCTACACCCGACAGGGATGAGCAGTACTTC. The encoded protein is CSATPDRDEQYF.

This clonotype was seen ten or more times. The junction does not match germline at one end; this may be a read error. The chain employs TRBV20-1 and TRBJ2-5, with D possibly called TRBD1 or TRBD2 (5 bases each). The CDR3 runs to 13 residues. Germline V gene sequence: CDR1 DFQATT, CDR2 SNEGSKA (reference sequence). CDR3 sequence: CSAIIEGTETQYF. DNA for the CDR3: TGCAGCGCTATCATAGAGGGGACGGAGACCCAGTACTTC.

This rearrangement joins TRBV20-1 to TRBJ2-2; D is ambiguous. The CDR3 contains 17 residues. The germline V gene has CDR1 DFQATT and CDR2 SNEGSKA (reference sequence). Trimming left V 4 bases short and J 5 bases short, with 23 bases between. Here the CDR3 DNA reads TGCAGTGCTATATGGCCCCCTGACGACTTAGAAACCGGGGAGCTGTTTTTT. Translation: CSAIWPPDDLETGELFF.

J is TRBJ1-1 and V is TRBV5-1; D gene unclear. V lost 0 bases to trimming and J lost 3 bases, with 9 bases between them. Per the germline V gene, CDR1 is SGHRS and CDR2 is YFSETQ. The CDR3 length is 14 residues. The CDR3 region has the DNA TGCGCCAGCAGCTTGGGGCCCGAAGACACTGAAGCTTTCTTT. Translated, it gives CASSLGPEDTEAFF.

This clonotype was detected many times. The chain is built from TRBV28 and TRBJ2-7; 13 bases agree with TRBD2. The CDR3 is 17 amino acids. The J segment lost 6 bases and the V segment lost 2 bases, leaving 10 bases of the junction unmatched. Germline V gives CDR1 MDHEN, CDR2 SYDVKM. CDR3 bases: TGTGCCAGCAGTTTAATCGGGACTAGCGGGAAGGGTTTCGAGCAGTACTTC. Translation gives CASSLIGTSGKGFEQYF.

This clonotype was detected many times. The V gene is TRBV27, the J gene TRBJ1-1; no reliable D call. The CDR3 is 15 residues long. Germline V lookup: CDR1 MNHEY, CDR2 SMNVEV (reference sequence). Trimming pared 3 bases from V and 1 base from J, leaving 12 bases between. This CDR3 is CASSLRADANTEAFF. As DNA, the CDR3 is TGTGCCAGCAGTTTGAGGGCAGATGCGAACACTGAAGCTTTCTTT.

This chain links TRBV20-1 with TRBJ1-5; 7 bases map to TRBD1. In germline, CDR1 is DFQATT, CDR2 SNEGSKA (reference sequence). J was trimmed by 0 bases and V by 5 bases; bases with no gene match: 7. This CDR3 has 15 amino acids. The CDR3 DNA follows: TGCAGTGCTCAAGGACAGGAATATAGCAATCAGCCCCAGCATTTT. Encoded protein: CSAQGQEYSNQPQHF.

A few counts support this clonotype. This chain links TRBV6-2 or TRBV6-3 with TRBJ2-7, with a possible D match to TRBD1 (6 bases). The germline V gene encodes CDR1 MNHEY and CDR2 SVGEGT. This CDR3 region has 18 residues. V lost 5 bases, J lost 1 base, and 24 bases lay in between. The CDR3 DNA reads TGTGCCAGCAGTGAAGGGCCGGGTAGGCAGGGGCCATCCTACGAGCAGTACTTC. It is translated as CASSEGPGRQGPSYEQYF.

The CDR3 sequence is CASSLRQGRNIQYF. The CDR3 coding sequence is TGTGCCAGCAGCTTGAGACAGGGGAGAAACATTCAGTACTTC. V and J are TRBV5-6 and TRBJ2-4, with 8 bases that match TRBD1. V lost 1 base and J lost 6; bases outside the gene matches: 3. The CDR3 spans 14 residues. CDR1 SGHDT and CDR2 YYEEEE come from the germline V gene.